The rows below give T cell receptor beta chains drawn from one sample of a study of OX40 agonist ivuxolimab in advanced cancers. Method: immunoSEQ multiplex PCR; TCRdb's copy keeps in-frame clones and lacks some. The top ten clones hold roughly 0.98% of a sample with tens of thousands of clones, around nine tenths of them seen once. This material consisted of CD4+ or CD8+ T cells sorted from blood, taken in a trial of the OX40 agonist ivuxolimab. These receptors came from an adult with an advanced solid tumor such as melanoma, head and neck, liver or kidney cancer. Both conserved end residues are part of each CDR3. The D gene is left open where the match is weak. A row's size may be missing; if present it is once, few, many or a size class.

j_call: TRBJ1-1; d_call: .; v_call: TRBV28; clone_size: .; cdr3_nt: TGTGCCAGCAGACCCCGCAGGGTAACGAACACTGAAGCTTTCTTT; cdr3_aa: CASRPRRVTNTEAFF
j_call: TRBJ2-1; d_call: TRBD2; v_call: TRBV28; clone_size: .; cdr3_nt: TGTGCCAGCAGTTCGATGACTAGCGGGGGCTACAATGAGCAGTTCTTC; cdr3_aa: CASSSMTSGGYNEQFF
j_call: TRBJ2-7; d_call: TRBD2; v_call: TRBV7-9; clone_size: .; cdr3_nt: TGTGCCAGCAGCCAAGGACTAGCGGGAGGTCGCTACGAGCAGTACTTC; cdr3_aa: CASSQGLAGGRYEQYF
j_call: TRBJ2-1; d_call: TRBD2; v_call: TRBV27; clone_size: .; cdr3_nt: TGTGCCAGTAAAGGGACTAGTTTTGTTATTGAGGAGCAGTTCTTC; cdr3_aa: CASKGTSFVIEEQFF
j_call: TRBJ2-2; d_call: .; v_call: TRBV9; clone_size: .; cdr3_nt: TGTGCCAGCAGCGTAGGGGTCACCGGGGAGCTGTTTTTT; cdr3_aa: CASSVGVTGELFF
j_call: TRBJ2-3; d_call: TRBD1; v_call: TRBV7-9; clone_size: few; cdr3_nt: TGTGCCAGCAGCCAGCTGACAGGGGGATTCTTCACAGATACGCAGTATTTT; cdr3_aa: CASSQLTGGFFTDTQYF
j_call: TRBJ2-1; d_call: .; v_call: TRBV4-1; clone_size: .; cdr3_nt: TGCGCCAGCAGCCGCCTCTTGAGGAGTCTCAATGAGCAGTTCTTC; cdr3_aa: CASSRLLRSLNEQFF
j_call: TRBJ2-7; d_call: TRBD1; v_call: TRBV5-1; clone_size: .; cdr3_nt: TGCGCCAGCAGTCTGGGGTATCCGGGACAGGGCAACGAGCAGTACTTC; cdr3_aa: CASSLGYPGQGNEQYF
j_call: TRBJ2-7; d_call: .; v_call: TRBV7-9; clone_size: .; cdr3_nt: TGTGCCAGCAGGGCAGGAACCTACGAGCAGTACTTC; cdr3_aa: CASRAGTYEQYF
j_call: TRBJ2-7; d_call: .; v_call: TRBV30; clone_size: .; cdr3_nt: TGTGCCTGGAGTGGCGGGGCGGGCTACGAGCAGTACTTC; cdr3_aa: CAWSGGAGYEQYF
j_call: TRBJ2-6; d_call: TRBD2; v_call: TRBV18; clone_size: .; cdr3_nt: TGTGCCAGCTCACCCCTCCCTAGCGGGAGAAGTTCTGGGGCCAACGTCCTGACTTTC; cdr3_aa: CASSPLPSGRSSGANVLTF
j_call: TRBJ2-7; d_call: .; v_call: TRBV28; clone_size: .; cdr3_nt: TGTGCCAGCAGTTTAGTAGCCCGAGGGGGCGAGCAGTACTTC; cdr3_aa: CASSLVARGGEQYF
j_call: TRBJ2-7; d_call: .; v_call: TRBV9; clone_size: .; cdr3_nt: TGTGCCAGCAGCTCCAGTTGGGGGAGAAGGTCCGAGCAGTACTTC; cdr3_aa: CASSSSWGRRSEQYF
j_call: TRBJ2-5; d_call: .; v_call: TRBV6-5; clone_size: .; cdr3_nt: TGTGCCAGCAGTTACTCGGCGGGGATCCCCGGCGAGACCCAGTACTTC; cdr3_aa: CASSYSAGIPGETQYF
j_call: TRBJ1-1; d_call: .; v_call: TRBV21-1; clone_size: .; cdr3_nt: TGTGCCAGCACCCCCGGGCGCGGCGGGACTGAAGCTTTCTTT; cdr3_aa: CASTPGRGGTEAFF
j_call: TRBJ1-1; d_call: .; v_call: TRBV19; clone_size: .; cdr3_nt: TGTGCCAGTAGTATAAGAGCAGGGACCACTGAAGCTTTCTTT; cdr3_aa: CASSIRAGTTEAFF
j_call: TRBJ1-6; d_call: .; v_call: TRBV7-6; clone_size: few; cdr3_nt: TGTGCCAGCAGCTTAGGCGTCAGTAATTCACCCCTCCACTTT; cdr3_aa: CASSLGVSNSPLHF
j_call: TRBJ2-3; d_call: TRBD2; v_call: TRBV5-1; clone_size: .; cdr3_nt: TGCGCCAGCAGCTTGGCAGGGGGACTAGCGGGAGGAAACACAGATACGCAGTATTTT; cdr3_aa: CASSLAGGLAGGNTDTQYF
j_call: TRBJ1-2; d_call: .; v_call: TRBV2; clone_size: once; cdr3_nt: TGTGCCAGCAGTGTTTCAGGGAACTATGGCTACACCTTC; cdr3_aa: CASSVSGNYGYTF
j_call: TRBJ1-1; d_call: TRBD1; v_call: TRBV29-1; clone_size: .; cdr3_nt: TGCAGCGTTGGCAGGGGGGGAGAAGCTTTCTTT; cdr3_aa: CSVGRGGEAFF
j_call: TRBJ1-1; d_call: .; v_call: TRBV6-1; clone_size: .; cdr3_nt: TGTGCCAGCCCAGCAAACAGGAACACTGAAGCTTTCTTT; cdr3_aa: CASPANRNTEAFF
j_call: TRBJ2-6; d_call: .; v_call: TRBV30; clone_size: .; cdr3_nt: TGTGCCTCCCAAGGAAGGACGGGGGCCAACGTCCTGACTTTC; cdr3_aa: CASQGRTGANVLTF
j_call: TRBJ1-5; d_call: .; v_call: TRBV5-8; clone_size: .; cdr3_nt: TGTGCCAGCAGCTTGATGGGGCCCGGGCAGCCCCAGCATTTT; cdr3_aa: CASSLMGPGQPQHF